These T cell receptor beta chains were read from a single sample in a study of blood T cell repertoires in COVID-19. The data were produced by immunoSEQ multiplex PCR, yet TCRdb's version contains in-frame clones alone and is incomplete. The sample has 98,000 or so clones; about nine tenths are singletons. Sequenced material: peripheral blood. Receptors were obtained from a human donor in a cohort sampled during active COVID-19. Each CDR3 is given with its conserved first and last residue. The D gene is left open where the match is weak. The size entry is marked missing in some rows and otherwise reads once, few, many or a size class.

TRBJ2-7	.	.	TRBV30	CAWSVDSNYEQYF	TGTGCCTGGAGTGTTGACAGCAACTACGAGCAGTACTTC
TRBJ2-1	.	TRBD2	TRBV18	CASSPALLGGNNEQFF	TGTGCCAGCTCACCAGCCCTGTTGGGGGGGAACAATGAGCAGTTCTTC
TRBJ1-2	once	TRBD1	TRBV29-1	CSADREYGYTF	TGCAGCGCTGACAGGGAATATGGCTACACCTTC
TRBJ2-7	.	.	TRBV3-1/TRBV3-2	CASRDRESSEQYF	TGTGCCAGCAGGGACCGGGAATCTTCCGAGCAGTACTTC
TRBJ2-5	.	.	TRBV5-1	CASSTGMGETQYF	TGCGCCAGCAGCACAGGGATGGGAGAGACCCAGTACTTC
TRBJ2-7	.	TRBD2	TRBV2	CASGTSETYEQYF	TGTGCCAGCGGGACTAGCGAGACCTACGAGCAGTACTTC
TRBJ2-7	.	TRBD2	TRBV11-1	CASSLIPSGSSYEQYF	TGTGCCAGCAGCTTAATCCCTAGCGGGAGCTCCTACGAGCAGTACTTC
TRBJ2-2	.	.	TRBV5-6	CASSLVGTGELFF	TGTGCCAGCAGCTTGGTCGGCACCGGGGAGCTGTTTTTT
TRBJ2-1	.	TRBD2	TRBV6-4	CASSDSSWLAGSYNEQFF	TGTGCCAGCAGTGACTCGAGCTGGCTAGCGGGGTCCTACAATGAGCAGTTCTTC
TRBJ2-3	.	.	TRBV7-9	CASSLNSRDTQYF	TGTGCCAGCAGCCTTAACTCTAGAGATACGCAGTATTTT
TRBJ1-2	.	.	TRBV18	CASSPSAEGGYTF	TGTGCCAGCTCACCAAGCGCGGAGGGTGGCTACACCTTC
TRBJ2-1	.	.	TRBV19	CASSPRLRADEQFF	TGTGCCAGTAGCCCCAGGTTGAGGGCCGATGAGCAGTTCTTC
TRBJ2-7	few	TRBD1	TRBV27	CASRRTGSHEQYF	TGTGCCAGCAGGCGGACAGGATCCCACGAGCAGTACTTC
TRBJ2-2	.	.	TRBV2	CASRPTPTGELFF	TGTGCCAGCAGGCCGACTCCAACCGGGGAGCTGTTTTTT
TRBJ1-6	.	.	TRBV5-1	CASSLATGLRDSPLHF	TGCGCCAGCAGCTTGGCTACTGGACTTCGAGATTCACCCCTCCACTTT
TRBJ2-1	.	.	TRBV4-1	CASSHPRLGPANEQFF	TGCGCCAGCAGCCACCCTAGACTAGGCCCCGCCAATGAGCAGTTCTTC
TRBJ2-1	.	TRBD1	TRBV19	CASTTGTGSYNEQFF	TGTGCCAGTACCACCGGGACAGGGAGTTACAATGAGCAGTTCTTC
TRBJ2-1	.	TRBD2	TRBV14	CASSQDRAGGSPHSYNEQFF	TGTGCCAGCAGCCAAGATAGAGCGGGGGGGTCCCCCCACTCCTACAATGAGCAGTTCTTC